The text below deals with one T cell receptor (beta chain). Its antigen is currently unknown. V was pared by 8 bases and J by 5 bases, with 16 bases between. Germline-derived CDR1 and CDR2 are MNHNS and SASEGT. The CDR3 sequence is 14 residues long. Method: immunoSEQ multiplex PCR; TCRdb's copy keeps in-frame clones and lacks some. This table has about 91,000 clones, 96% appearing once. The sample originates from a study of siplizumab effects on memory and regulatory T cells. Findings and limits, study-wide: Among mappable alloreactive CD4+ clones, the Treg-derived fraction averaged around 66% with siplizumab versus 25% to 30% in controls. Naive T cells seemed more diverse than memory cells and seemed major alloresponse contributors. Unstimulated subsets contained matches for only a minor fraction of alloreactive clones.

Investigators obtained sequences from unstimulated naive, memory, effector memory and TEMRA subsets in a few donor pairs. The rearrangement links TRBV6-1 to TRBJ1-5; D unresolved. Source material: naive CD4+ T cells sorted from blood. This sequence originates from a human donor in good health. The CDR3 loop reads CASFTPGEDQPQHF. Here the CDR3 DNA reads TGTGCCAGCTTTACACCCGGGGAGGATCAGCCCCAGCATTTT.